This T cell receptor (beta chain) is from a study of cytomegalovirus exposure and HLA in healthy donors. General study findings and limits: Whilst most TCR sequences proved rare, a subset of public TCRs occurred across many donors. The majority of CMV-associated TCR beta chains were reported as apparently HLA-restricted in a later analysis.

With regard to this clone: The antigen remains undetermined.

These donors counted as nominally healthy when sampled, but unrecorded immune exposures were likely. The PCR employed 60 Vbeta primers together with 13 Jbeta primers. As handled by the study authors: An analysis performed later counted 72 million or so unique TCR beta chains (around 10 million of them shared). Only in-frame clones appear in the TCRdb table, and some are missing; sequencing was by immunoSEQ multiplex PCR. V, J and clone size reflect that table, while D and trimming were determined from the DNA. This repertoire shows 100,000 to 150,000 clones, roughly 88% found once; its top ten account for just under 3%. The germline V gene encodes CDR1 WNHNN and CDR2 SYGVQD (reference sequence). With V trimmed by 3 bases and J by 6 bases, 13 bases remained unmatched. This CDR3 is 16 amino acids long.

Sequencing used PBMCs. The chain recombines TRBV10-1 with TRBJ2-7; TRBD2 agrees at 8 bases. This sequence was found in a woman between 18 and 29 years old in good health and CMV-seropositive. The CDR3 sequence: CASSERPGGGRGEQYF. The CDR3 DNA reads as TGCGCCAGCAGTGAACGGCCGGGGGGGGGTCGTGGCGAGCAGTACTTC.